The rows below give T cell receptor beta chains drawn from one sample of a study of type 1 and type 2 diabetes patients. Each CDR3 protein gets one entry after TCRdb re-called the multiplex PCR reads with MiXCR. The table lists around 300,000 distinct CDR3 sequences, 45% to 60% of them singletons. The specimen sequenced was peripheral blood mononuclear cells (PBMCs). The receptors here all came from a man in his late teens or twenties with type 2 diabetes. CDR3s include the opening cysteine and the closing phenylalanine or tryptophan. Fields, in order: J gene, clone size, V gene, D gene, CDR3 DNA, CDR3 protein. A D gene is named only where the DNA matches it firmly. For some rows the clone size is stated as once, few or many, or as a class when expanded; others skip it.

TRBJ2-2	many	TRBV7-6	TRBD1	TGTGCCAGCAGCTCCCCTTTGGACAGGGCTGTCACCGGGGAGCTGTTTTTT	CASSSPLDRAVTGELFF
TRBJ1-2	few	TRBV2	.	TGTGCCAGTGCTCAAGCTAACTATGGCTACACCTTC	CASAQANYGYTF
TRBJ2-1	.	TRBV20-1	.	TGCAGTGCTAGTATGGTAGGTGGAGCGTTGGATGAGCAGTTCTTC	CSASMVGGALDEQFF
TRBJ1-1	.	TRBV12-3/TRBV12-4	.	TGTGCCAGCAGCCCCCTTCAGGGCACTGAAGCTTTCTTT	CASSPLQGTEAFF
TRBJ2-3	.	TRBV27	.	TGTGCCACCAGTGATTTGGCTGAGCCCGGGGATACGCAGTATTTT	CATSDLAEPGDTQYF
TRBJ1-4	.	TRBV7-2	TRBD1	TGTGCCAGCAGCTTAGTCGGGACAGGGGAGGAAAAACTGTTTTTT	CASSLVGTGEEKLFF
TRBJ1-5	.	TRBV2	.	TGTGCCAGCAGTGTCGATGGGGGGGGAGCCCTTCCTCAGCCCCAGCATTTT	CASSVDGGGALPQPQHF
TRBJ1-2	.	TRBV9	.	TGTGCCAGCAGCGCAAGGGGGGCGGACTATGGCTACACCTTC	CASSARGADYGYTF
TRBJ2-7	.	TRBV24-1	TRBD1	TGTGCCACCAGTGAGAATTCCGGACAGGGGTTCAGAGAGCAGTACTTC	CATSENSGQGFREQYF
TRBJ2-5	.	TRBV5-1	.	TGCGCCAGCAGACCTCACCAAACAGGGTCCGAGACCCAGTACTTC	CASRPHQTGSETQYF
TRBJ2-3	.	TRBV5-4	.	TGTGCCAGCAGCTTTCGGGGGCCATCAGATACGCAGTATTTT	CASSFRGPSDTQYF
TRBJ2-1	.	TRBV9	.	TGTGCCAGCAGCGTAGACGTCCTGGCAACCTACAATGAGCAGTTCTTC	CASSVDVLATYNEQFF
TRBJ1-5	.	TRBV2	.	TGTGCCAGCAGTTTAAGCGAAAATCAGCCCCAGCATTTT	CASSLSENQPQHF
TRBJ1-6	.	TRBV28	.	TGTGCCAGCAGTTTCCCGAGCGGGGGTTCATCCCTCCACTTT	CASSFPSGGSSLHF
TRBJ2-2	.	TRBV9	.	TGTGCCAGCGGCGGTCAGGACACCGGGGAGCTGTTTTTT	CASGGQDTGELFF
TRBJ1-4	few	TRBV7-8	TRBD1	TGTGCCAGCAGCTTCGACAGGGGGTATGAAAAACTGTTTTTT	CASSFDRGYEKLFF
TRBJ1-1	many	TRBV12-3/TRBV12-4	.	TGTGCCAGCACCTTTGGGGGTACTGAAGCTTTCTTT	CASTFGGTEAFF
TRBJ2-1	few	TRBV19	TRBD2	TGTGCCAGCCACGCGGGGGGGCCTTACAATGAGCAGTTCTTC	CASHAGGPYNEQFF
TRBJ2-5	once	TRBV27	.	TGTGCCAGCAGCCCCTGGGGGTTCTCCCGCGTCCAAGAGACCCAGTACTTC	CASSPWGFSRVQETQYF
TRBJ2-4	.	TRBV30	.	TGTGCCTGGATCGGACTAAGCTACAATGAGCAGTACTTC	CAWIGLSYNEQYF
TRBJ1-1	.	TRBV6-5	.	TGTGCCAGCAGTTACCGTCAGAACACTAAAGCTTTCTTT	CASSYRQNTKAFF
TRBJ2-1	.	TRBV7-8	TRBD2	TGCGCCAGCAGCCCCGTAGCGGGAGCGGGGGCCCTCAATGAGCAGTTCTTC	CASSPVAGAGALNEQFF
TRBJ2-1	.	TRBV19	.	TGTGCCAGTAAGGGGTGGCAGTCCTCCTACAATGAGCAGTTCTTC	CASKGWQSSYNEQFF
TRBJ1-5	.	TRBV30	TRBD1	TGTGCCTGGAGCTGGGACAGGGGAAGCAATCAGCCCCAGCATTTT	CAWSWDRGSNQPQHF
TRBJ1-1	few	TRBV30	.	TGTGCCTGGAACAGACGAGGGACTGAAGCTTTCTTT	CAWNRRGTEAFF
TRBJ1-6	.	TRBV6-6	TRBD1	TGTGCCAGCAGTTACTCGACAGGGGTTGCCTCCTATAATTCACCCCTCCACTTT	CASSYSTGVASYNSPLHF
TRBJ2-2	.	TRBV7-2	.	TGTGCCAGCAGCTTAGGGACATCGAACACCGGGGAGCTGTTTTTT	CASSLGTSNTGELFF
TRBJ2-6	.	TRBV4-3	.	TGCGCCAGCAGCCTTCTACCCCTGTACTCTGGGGCCAACGTCCTGACTTTC	CASSLLPLYSGANVLTF
TRBJ2-7	few	TRBV29-1	TRBD2	TGCAGCGTTGGGAGGCGGGGGGACCCCCAAAGCTCCTACGAGCAGTACTTC	CSVGRRGDPQSSYEQYF